Listed here are 19 T cell receptor beta chains from one sample, sequenced in a study of blood T cell repertoires in COVID-19. Profiled with immunoSEQ multiplex PCR; TCRdb holds only in-frame clones, not every one. The sample consists of fewer than 400,000 clones, 89% of them appearing once. Sample: peripheral blood. The receptors come from a woman aged 25 to 39 with COVID-19, enrolled during active disease.

The rearrangement links TRBV19 to TRBJ2-3, with D tentatively TRBD1 (6 bases). The germline V and J ends were trimmed by 5 bases and 7 bases, with 19 bases remaining between them. The CDR3 spans 15 residues. Germline values: CDR1 LNHDA, CDR2 SQIVND (reference sequence). CDR3 coding DNA: TGTGCCAGTAGTTTCGGGGCAGGGGTAACATATACGCAGTATTTT. Translated: CASSFGAGVTYTQYF.

The chain carries TRBV7-9 and TRBJ1-1, with TRBD1 matching 8 bases. The CDR3 runs to 16 residues. CDR1 is SEHNR and CDR2 is FQNEAQ in the germline V gene (reference sequence). The V and J ends lost 3 bases and 0 bases, in that order; junction bases with no gene match: 6. CDR3 nucleotides: TGTGCCAGCAGCTTGGGACAGGAGTTCATGAACACTGAAGCTTTCTTT. As protein: CASSLGQEFMNTEAFF. Together with reference TRBV7-9 and TRBJ1-1, the CDR3 gives the full variable domain: DTGVSQNPRHKITKRGQNVTFRCDPISEHNRLYWYRQTLGQGPEFLTYFQNEAQLEKSRLLSDRFSAERPKGSFSTLEIQRTEQGDSAMYLCASSLGQEFMNTEAFFGQGTRLTVV.

The chain has TRBV27 and TRBJ2-1; 9 positions agree with TRBD1. V trimming: 6 bases; J trimming: 7 bases; junction bases outside the gene matches: 13. The CDR3 length is 16 residues. CDR1 and CDR2 (germline): MNHEY, SMNVEV (reference sequence). The CDR3 spells CASSSLPGQGTNEQFF. The DNA for the CDR3 is TGTGCCAGCAGCTCTTTACCGGGACAGGGTACGAATGAGCAGTTCTTC.

V gene TRBV4-3 combines with J gene TRBJ2-1; 9 bases map to TRBD2. The ends lost 4 bases at V and 3 bases at J; junction bases unmatched: 4. Germline CDR1 LGHNA, CDR2 YSLEER. The CDR3 is 15 residues long. Written as DNA, the CDR3 is TGCGCCAGCAGCCTAGAGCGGGGGGTCTACAATGAGCAGTTCTTC. Its protein is CASSLERGVYNEQFF.

The V gene is TRBV4-1, the J gene TRBJ2-5; tentative D call: TRBD1 (5 bases). Germline V gene lookup returns CDR1 MGHRA and CDR2 YSYEKL. The CDR3 length is 14 residues. The germline V and J ends were trimmed by 4 bases and 5 bases, with 14 bases remaining between them. The CDR3 loop is CASSLAGSGETQYF. Here the CDR3 DNA reads TGCGCCAGCAGCCTAGCAGGGTCCGGGGAGACCCAGTACTTC.

The rearrangement links TRBV13 to TRBJ2-7, with 7 positions matching TRBD1. CDR3 size: 14 residues. The J segment lost 0 bases and the V segment lost 4 bases, leaving 3 bases of the junction unmatched. CDR1 and CDR2 from the germline V gene are PRHDT and FYEKMQ (reference sequence). CDR3 nucleotide sequence: TGTGCCAGCAGCTCTCGACAGGGCTCCTACGAGCAGTACTTC. Amino acids: CASSSRQGSYEQYF.

V and J are TRBV7-6 and TRBJ1-6; 10 bases fit TRBD1. Germline CDR1 and CDR2: SGHVS and FNYEAQ. V lost 5 bases and J lost 4; bases outside the gene matches: 5. The CDR3 consists of 16 residues. CDR3 DNA: TGTGCCAGCAGCCCCGGGGACAGGGGATATAATTCACCCCTCCACTTT. Translated: CASSPGDRGYNSPLHF.

This clone is a singleton in its sample. The chain uses TRBV29-1 and TRBJ2-1; TRBD2 matches at 10 bases. The CDR3 is 15 amino acids. V lost 4 bases, J lost 8 bases, and 11 bases stayed unmatched. In germline, CDR1 is SQVTM, CDR2 ANQGSEA. The CDR3 nucleotides are TGCAGCGTTGGGGTCTATAGCGGGGGGTTCTATGAGCAGTTCTTC. This gives the protein CSVGVYSGGFYEQFF.

The chain links TRBV24-1 to TRBJ2-7, with 7 positions matching TRBD1. Trimming removed 3 bases from V and 5 bases from J; junction bases left unmatched: 9. The CDR3 is made up of 15 amino acids. Germline loops: CDR1 KGHDR, CDR2 SFDVKD. The chain's CDR3 is CATSDPSTGSHEQYF. As DNA, the CDR3 is TGTGCCACCAGTGATCCCTCGACAGGGTCCCACGAGCAGTACTTC.

This rearrangement joins TRBV27 to TRBJ1-1; 7 nucleotides line up with TRBD1. This CDR3 region has 15 residues. The junction had 11 bases not matched to a gene; V was cut back by 6 bases and J by 4 bases. Per germline, CDR1 MNHEY and CDR2 SMNVEV (reference sequence). CDR3 DNA sequence: TGTGCCAGCAGCCTGGTAGGGGGCCCTACCACTGAAGCTTTCTTT. Translated, it gives CASSLVGGPTTEAFF.

The rearrangement uses TRBV28 and TRBJ1-5; D is possibly TRBD1 (5 bases). V shed 4 bases and J shed 6 bases, with 13 bases lying between them. CDR1 and CDR2 from the germline V gene are MDHEN and SYDVKM. The CDR3 extends over 14 amino acids. DNA for the CDR3: TGTGCCAGCAGTTCCCCCCAGGGCTTTCAGCCCCAGCATTTT. It codes for CASSSPQGFQPQHF.

The chain recombines TRBV3-1 (or the pseudogene TRBV3-2) with TRBJ1-1, with D tentatively TRBD1 (6 bases). Trimming removed 4 bases from V and 3 bases from J, with 12 bases in between. The germline CDR1 and CDR2 sequences are LGHDT and YNNKEL (reference sequence). CDR3 length: 14 amino acids. The CDR3 coding sequence is TGTGCCAGCAGCCCCAGGACAGTACACACTGAAGCTTTCTTT. It codes for CASSPRTVHTEAFF.

This clone is a singleton in its sample. The chain combines TRBV7-9 with TRBJ1-3; tentatively, D is TRBD1 (5 bases). The length of the CDR3 is 13 residues. In germline, CDR1 is SEHNR, CDR2 FQNEAQ (reference sequence). V lost 5 bases and J lost 1, with 6 bases in between. Written as DNA, the CDR3 is TGTGCCAGCAGCCCAGGGTCTGGAAACACCATATATTTT. It yields the protein CASSPGSGNTIYF. The full variable domain, with the rest looked up from reference TRBV7-9 and TRBJ1-3, is DTGVSQNPRHKITKRGQNVTFRCDPISEHNRLYWYRQTLGQGPEFLTYFQNEAQLEKSRLLSDRFSAERPKGSFSTLEIQRTEQGDSAMYLCASSPGSGNTIYFGEGSWLTVV.

The V gene is TRBV4-3, the J gene TRBJ2-5, with D maybe TRBD2 (5 bases). The CDR3 is 13 amino acids. Germline values: CDR1 LGHNA, CDR2 YSLEER. V was clipped by 2 bases and J by 5 bases, with 9 bases between them. Here the CDR3 reads CASSQFGGETQYF. The DNA of the CDR3 is TGCGCCAGCAGCCAATTCGGCGGGGAGACCCAGTACTTC.

This clone was seen just once. The chain carries TRBV14 and TRBJ1-4, with 7 bases lining up with TRBD1. The germline gives CDR1 SGHDN, CDR2 FVKESK. V was pared by 1 base and J by 10 bases, with 3 bases of the junction left unmatched. The CDR3 runs to 13 residues. CDR3 amino acids: CASSQVSGGKLFF. The CDR3 nucleotides are TGTGCCAGCAGCCAAGTGTCAGGGGGAAAACTGTTTTTT.

The chain combines TRBV29-1 with TRBJ1-1; D is undetermined. Trimming left V 3 bases short and J 0 bases short, with 11 bases between. The CDR3 runs 14 residues. From germline, CDR1 is SQVTM and CDR2 ANQGSEA. The CDR3 protein is CSVDIGWMNTEAFF. The CDR3 bases are TGCAGCGTTGATATCGGGTGGATGAACACTGAAGCTTTCTTT.

The CDR3: CASSPGVINEAFF. Written as DNA, the CDR3 is TGTGCCAGCAGCCCAGGGGTCATAAATGAAGCTTTCTTT. This chain links TRBV11-2 with TRBJ1-1, with D maybe TRBD1 (6 bases). The CDR3 covers 13 residues. Deletions cut 5 bases from V and 7 bases from J, with 14 bases between. Per germline, CDR1 SGHAT and CDR2 FQNNGV.

This chain uses TRBV7-9 with TRBJ2-1, with TRBD2 matching 8 bases. After removal of 8 bases from V and 4 bases from J, the junction contained 7 bases not matched to a gene. CDR3 length: 14 amino acids. CDR1 and CDR2 from the germline V gene are SEHNR and FQNEAQ (reference sequence). As DNA, the CDR3 is TGTGCCAGCCTGGGACTAGACCCTTACAATGAGCAGTTCTTC. This codes for CASLGLDPYNEQFF.

The V gene is TRBV9, the J gene TRBJ2-2; possibly TRBD2 for D (6 bases). V was cut by 0 bases and J by 2 bases, with 11 bases left in between. This CDR3 is 16 amino acids long. Germline-derived CDR1 and CDR2 are SGDLS and YYNGEE. CDR3 protein: CASSVEAGLNTGELFF. As DNA, the CDR3 is TGTGCCAGCAGCGTAGAGGCGGGGCTAAACACCGGGGAGCTGTTTTTT. Based on the CDR3 plus reference TRBV9 and TRBJ2-2, the full variable domain is DSGVTQTPKHLITATGQRVTLRCSPRSGDLSVYWYQQSLDQGLQFLIQYYNGEERAKGNILERFSAQQFPDLHSELNLSSLELGDSALYFCASSVEAGLNTGELFFGEGSRLTVL.